The clone carrying this T cell receptor (beta chain) has more than one count but fewer than ten. Its antigen is unidentified. This record comes from a study of early T cells in non-severe SARS-CoV-2 infection. Overall study: Unsorted whole-blood RNA was sequenced in bulk, leaving chains unpaired.

Findings and limits, study-wide: Missing private and CD4 specificities, VDJdb matching favored anti-spike CD8 responses.

Each single cDNA molecule received a unique molecular identifier. TCRdb passed the 5' RACE reads through MiXCR, listing each CDR3 protein once. The data contain under 50,000 distinct CDR3 sequences, 20% to 25% of them singletons. This TCR was recovered from an adult who was a healthcare worker with PCR-confirmed SARS-CoV-2 infection or an uninfected control (not recorded which). Sequenced material: whole blood, taken at baseline.

As DNA, the CDR3 is TGTGCCAGCAGGAGGACAGGGGACGTGGTCGGCAAAAACATTCAGTACTTC. Amino acids: CASRRTGDVVGKNIQYF. The rearrangement uses TRBV6-6 and TRBJ2-4; 9 bases are shared with TRBD1. CDR1 is MNHNY, CDR2 SVGAGI, per germline (reference sequence). The length of the CDR3 is 17 residues. Losses at the gene ends were 6 bases for V and 3 bases for J; bases not matched to a gene: 12.